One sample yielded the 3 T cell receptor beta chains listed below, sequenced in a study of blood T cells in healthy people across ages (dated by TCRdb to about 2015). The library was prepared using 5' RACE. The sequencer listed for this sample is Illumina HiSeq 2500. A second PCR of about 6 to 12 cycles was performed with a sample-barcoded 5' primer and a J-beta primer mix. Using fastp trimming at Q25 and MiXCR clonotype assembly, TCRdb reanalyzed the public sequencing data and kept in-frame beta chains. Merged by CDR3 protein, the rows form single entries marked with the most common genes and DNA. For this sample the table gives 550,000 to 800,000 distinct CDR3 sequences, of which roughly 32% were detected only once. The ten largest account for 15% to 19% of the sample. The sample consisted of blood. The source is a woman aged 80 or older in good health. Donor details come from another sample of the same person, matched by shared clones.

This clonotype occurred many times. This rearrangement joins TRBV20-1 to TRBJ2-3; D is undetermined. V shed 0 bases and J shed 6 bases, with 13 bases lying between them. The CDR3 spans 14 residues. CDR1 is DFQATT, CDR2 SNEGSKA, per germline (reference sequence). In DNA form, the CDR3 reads TGCAGTGCTAGAGAACCCAACGCTGCGGATACGCAGTATTTT. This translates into CSAREPNAADTQYF.

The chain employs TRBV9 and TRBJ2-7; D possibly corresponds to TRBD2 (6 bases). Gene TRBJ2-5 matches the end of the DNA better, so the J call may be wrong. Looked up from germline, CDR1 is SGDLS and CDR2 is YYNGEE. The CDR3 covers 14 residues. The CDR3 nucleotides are TGTGCCAGCAGCGTAGACGGGAGTAAAGAGACCCAGTACTTC. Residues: CASSVDGSKETQYF.

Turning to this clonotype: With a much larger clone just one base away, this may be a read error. CDR3 sequence reads: CASRKKRHTEAFF. CDR3 bases: TGTGCCAGCAGAAAAAAGAGACACACTGAAGCTTTCTTT. The V and J genes are TRBV27 and TRBJ1-1; D gene unclear. Trimming took off 6 bases at V and 3 bases at J, with 11 bases between the two ends. This CDR3 is built from 13 residues. Germline lookup yields CDR1 MNHEY and CDR2 SMNVEV (reference sequence).